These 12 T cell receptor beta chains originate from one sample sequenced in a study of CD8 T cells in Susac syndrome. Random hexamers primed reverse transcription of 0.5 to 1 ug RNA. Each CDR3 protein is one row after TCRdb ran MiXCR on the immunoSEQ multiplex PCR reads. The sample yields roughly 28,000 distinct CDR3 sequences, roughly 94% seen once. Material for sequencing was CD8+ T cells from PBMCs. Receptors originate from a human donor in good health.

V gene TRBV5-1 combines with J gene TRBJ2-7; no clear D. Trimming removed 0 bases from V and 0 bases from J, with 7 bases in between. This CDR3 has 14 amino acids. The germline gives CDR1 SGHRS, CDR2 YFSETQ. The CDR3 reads CASSLVQSSYEQYF. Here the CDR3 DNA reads TGCGCCAGCAGCTTGGTCCAGTCCTCCTACGAGCAGTACTTC.

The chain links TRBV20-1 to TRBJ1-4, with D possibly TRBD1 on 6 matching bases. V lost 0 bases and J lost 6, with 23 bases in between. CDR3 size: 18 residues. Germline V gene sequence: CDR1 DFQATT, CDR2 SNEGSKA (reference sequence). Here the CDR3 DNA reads TGCAGTGCTAGAGATTTGACAGGTCCCTCGGGTTGGTATGAAAAACTGTTTTTT. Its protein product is CSARDLTGPSGWYEKLFF.

The CDR3 DNA reads TGTGCCAGTAGTATCTCACATCCCGGGGGGGGAACGGCAAACATTCAGTACTTC. Its protein product is CASSISHPGGGTANIQYF. The chain employs TRBV19 and TRBJ2-4; 8 bases line up with TRBD2. Germline assignment: CDR1 LNHDA and CDR2 SQIVND (reference sequence). This CDR3 region has 18 residues. The J segment lost 6 bases and the V segment lost 3 bases, leaving 16 bases of the junction unmatched.

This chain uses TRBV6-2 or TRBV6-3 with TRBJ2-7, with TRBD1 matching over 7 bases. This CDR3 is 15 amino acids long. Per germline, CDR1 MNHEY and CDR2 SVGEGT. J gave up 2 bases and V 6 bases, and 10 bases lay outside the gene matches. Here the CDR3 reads CASRKMGQFTYEQYF. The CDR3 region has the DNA TGTGCCAGCAGAAAGATGGGACAGTTTACCTACGAGCAGTACTTC.

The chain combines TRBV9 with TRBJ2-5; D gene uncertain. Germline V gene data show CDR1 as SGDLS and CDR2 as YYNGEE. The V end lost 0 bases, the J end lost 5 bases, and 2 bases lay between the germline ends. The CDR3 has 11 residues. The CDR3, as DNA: TGTGCCAGCAGCGTAGACGAGACCCAGTACTTC. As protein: CASSVDETQYF.

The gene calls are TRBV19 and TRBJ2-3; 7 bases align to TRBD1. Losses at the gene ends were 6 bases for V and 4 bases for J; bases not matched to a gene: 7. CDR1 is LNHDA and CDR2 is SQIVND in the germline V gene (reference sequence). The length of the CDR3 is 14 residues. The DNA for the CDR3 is TGTGCCAGTAGCCAACAGGGGCGAGCAGATACGCAGTATTTT. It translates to CASSQQGRADTQYF.

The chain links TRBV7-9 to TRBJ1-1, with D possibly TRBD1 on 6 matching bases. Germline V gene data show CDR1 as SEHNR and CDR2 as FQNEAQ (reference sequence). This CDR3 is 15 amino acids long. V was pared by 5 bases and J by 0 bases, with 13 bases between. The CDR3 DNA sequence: TGTGCCAGCAGCCTTCGGACAGACATGAACACTGAAGCTTTCTTT. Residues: CASSLRTDMNTEAFF.

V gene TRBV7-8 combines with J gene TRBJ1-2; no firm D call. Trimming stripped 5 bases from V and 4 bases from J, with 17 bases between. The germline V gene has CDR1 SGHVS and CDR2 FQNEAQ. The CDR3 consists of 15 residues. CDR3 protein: CASSHGLRSPYGYTF. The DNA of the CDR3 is TGTGCCAGCAGCCATGGTTTACGGAGCCCCTATGGCTACACCTTC.

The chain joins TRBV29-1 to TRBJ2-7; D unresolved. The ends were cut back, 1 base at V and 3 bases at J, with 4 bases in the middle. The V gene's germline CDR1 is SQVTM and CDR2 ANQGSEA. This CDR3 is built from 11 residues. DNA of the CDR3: TGCAGCGTTGAAGGCAGCTACGAGCAGTACTTC. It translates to CSVEGSYEQYF.

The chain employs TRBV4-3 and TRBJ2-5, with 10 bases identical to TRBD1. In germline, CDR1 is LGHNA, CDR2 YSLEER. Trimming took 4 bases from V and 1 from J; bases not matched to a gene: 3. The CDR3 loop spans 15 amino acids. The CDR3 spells CASSRDRGFQETQYF. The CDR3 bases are TGCGCCAGCAGCCGGGACAGGGGCTTCCAAGAGACCCAGTACTTC.

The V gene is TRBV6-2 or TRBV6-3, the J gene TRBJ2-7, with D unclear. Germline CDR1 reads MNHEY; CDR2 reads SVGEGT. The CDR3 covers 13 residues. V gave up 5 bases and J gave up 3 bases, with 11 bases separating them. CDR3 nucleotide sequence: TGTGCCAGCAGTCGCTTTTCCGTCTACGAGCAGTACTTC. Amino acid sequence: CASSRFSVYEQYF.

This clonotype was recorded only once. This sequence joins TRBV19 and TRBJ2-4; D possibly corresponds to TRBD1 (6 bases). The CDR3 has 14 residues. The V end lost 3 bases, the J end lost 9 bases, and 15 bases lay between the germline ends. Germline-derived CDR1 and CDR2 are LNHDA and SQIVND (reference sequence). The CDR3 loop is CASSIQSRGGIQYF. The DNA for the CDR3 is TGTGCCAGTAGTATCCAAAGCAGGGGTGGCATTCAGTACTTC.